The sample holds one count of the clone carrying this T cell receptor (beta chain). These data originate in a study of blood T cell repertoires in COVID-19. Trimming at V came to 5 bases and at J to 7 bases, leaving 12 bases not matched to a gene. The CDR3 has 15 residues. Germline V gene lookup returns CDR1 SGHTA and CDR2 FQGNSA. Study members were between roughly 18 and 90 years old and lived in roughly 24 US regions. Under the authors' procedure: Nucleated cell number was recorded as an estimate derived from reference gene primer amplification. Data came from immunoSEQ multiplex PCR; TCRdb stores just in-frame clones and leaves some out. From that table come the V and J calls and clone size; the DNA was used to work out D and trimming. The sample lists about 250,000 clones, 80% to 90% occurring once.

The source material was PBMCs or T cells enriched from blood (not recorded which). The receptor was derived from a man aged 35-49 years who had recovered from COVID-19. The rearrangement joins TRBV7-2 to TRBJ2-7; 9 bases align to TRBD2. For the CDR3, the DNA is TGTGCCAGCAGCCCCATGGGGGTAGCGGGGGCTGAGCAGTACTTC. This translates into CASSPMGVAGAEQYF.